Below are 20 T cell receptor beta chains sequenced from a single sample in a study of blood T cell repertoires in COVID-19. Sequencing used immunoSEQ multiplex PCR; TCRdb keeps in-frame clones, though not all of them. The table records more than 250,000 clones, about 86% of them present only once. The sequenced sample was peripheral blood. The receptors were sampled from a woman aged 25 to 39 who had recovered from COVID-19.

V usage is TRBV6-6 and J usage is TRBJ2-7; D is perhaps TRBD2 (5 bases). The CDR3 covers 14 residues. CDR1 MNHNY and CDR2 SVGAGI come from the germline V gene (reference sequence). V was shortened by 11 bases and J by 4 bases, with 21 bases between the two germline ends. CDR3 region: CAVSSVGAVYEQYF. DNA of the CDR3: TGTGCCGTATCCTCTGTGGGAGCCGTTTACGAGCAGTACTTC.

CDR3 in amino acids: CASRRQGWANYGYTF. The CDR3, as DNA: TGTGCCAGCAGAAGACAGGGGTGGGCTAACTATGGCTACACCTTC. This chain links TRBV2 with TRBJ1-2; 8 nucleotides line up with TRBD1. CDR1 and CDR2 from the germline V gene are SNHLY and FYNNEI. V was pared by 6 bases and J by 0 bases, with 6 bases of the junction left unmatched. This CDR3 is 15 amino acids long. The variable domain in full, completed from reference TRBV2 and TRBJ1-2, reads EPEVTQTPSHQVTQMGQEVILRCVPISNHLYFYWYRQILGQKVEFLVSFYNNEISEKSEIFDDQFSVERPDGSNFTLKIRSTKLEDSAMYFCASRRQGWANYGYTFGSGTRLTVV.

The gene calls are TRBV19 and TRBJ1-4, with D perhaps TRBD1 (6 bases). Germline V gene sequence: CDR1 LNHDA, CDR2 SQIVND (reference sequence). The CDR3 spans 13 residues. With 7 bases removed from V and 7 bases from J, the gap between germline ends came to 13 bases. The chain's CDR3 is CASTNGQSEKLFF. The CDR3 DNA reads TGTGCCAGTACAAACGGACAGTCTGAAAAACTGTTTTTT.

This clone occurred once. V is TRBV29-1 and J is TRBJ1-4; D perhaps matches TRBD1 (5 bases). V was pared by 6 bases and J by 0 bases, with 8 bases between. CDR1 is SQVTM, CDR2 ANQGSEA, per germline. This CDR3 is 13 amino acids long. The CDR3 loop is CSVAGPTNEKLFF. CDR3 nucleotides: TGCAGCGTGGCAGGGCCAACTAATGAAAAACTGTTTTTT.

V gene TRBV5-5 combines with J gene TRBJ1-2; D possibly corresponds to TRBD1 (6 bases). This CDR3 has 15 residues. Looked up from germline, CDR1 is SGHKS and CDR2 is YYEKEE (reference sequence). The V end was cut by 2 bases, the J end by 3 bases, with 14 bases between. CDR3 protein: CASSLQGGIYYGYTF. CDR3 in DNA: TGTGCCAGCAGCTTACAGGGCGGTATCTACTATGGCTACACCTTC.

The chain has TRBV27 and TRBJ1-1; D perhaps matches TRBD1 (5 bases). The V end lost 3 bases, the J end lost 4 bases, and 18 bases lay between the germline ends. The CDR3 extends over 16 amino acids. Germline assignment: CDR1 MNHEY and CDR2 SMNVEV (reference sequence). CDR3 coding DNA: TGTGCCAGCAGTTTTCGGCTGGGGGGATTGGGCACTGAAGCTTTCTTT. This translates into CASSFRLGGLGTEAFF.

The rearrangement uses TRBV10-3 and TRBJ2-5; 7 bases match TRBD1. The CDR3 has 13 amino acids. Germline values: CDR1 ENHRY, CDR2 SYGVKD. The J segment lost 5 bases and the V segment lost 3 bases, leaving 3 bases of the junction unmatched. The CDR3 nucleotides read TGTGCCATCAGTGACGACAGGGTGGAGACCCAGTACTTC. Protein product: CAISDDRVETQYF.

The V gene is TRBV19, the J gene TRBJ2-7; maybe TRBD2 (5 bases). The CDR3 consists of 15 residues. Germline V lookup: CDR1 LNHDA, CDR2 SQIVND (reference sequence). Trimming took off 4 bases at V and 3 bases at J, with 16 bases between the two ends. The CDR3 reads CASSTNLAGGYEQYF. The DNA for the CDR3 is TGTGCCAGTAGTACAAACCTAGCAGGCGGCTACGAGCAGTACTTC. Using reference TRBV19 and TRBJ2-7 for the parts outside the CDR3, the full variable domain is DGGITQSPKYLFRKEGQNVTLSCEQNLNHDAMYWYRQDPGQGLRLIYYSQIVNDFQKGDIAEGYSVSREKKESFPLTVTSAQKNPTAFYLCASSTNLAGGYEQYFGPGTRLTVT.

This chain connects TRBV9 to TRBJ1-5; the D gene is possibly TRBD1 (5 bases). The ends were cut back, 4 bases at V and 0 bases at J, with 11 bases in the middle. Germline V gene lookup returns CDR1 SGDLS and CDR2 YYNGEE. This CDR3 is 15 amino acids long. For the CDR3, the DNA is TGTGCCAGCAGCCTGGGGCCTTATAGCAATCAGCCCCAGCATTTT. It translates to CASSLGPYSNQPQHF.

J is TRBJ2-3 and V is TRBV10-3, with a weak D call TRBD2 (6 bases). Trimming took 6 bases from V and 0 from J, leaving 16 bases between them. The CDR3 totals 16 residues. Per germline, CDR1 ENHRY and CDR2 SYGVKD. The CDR3 region is CAISLEGTLSTDTQYF. The CDR3 nucleotides are TGTGCCATCAGCTTAGAAGGGACTCTCAGCACAGATACGCAGTATTTT.

The genes are TRBV4-1 and TRBJ2-2, with D hard to call. V lost 7 bases and J 2 bases, leaving 5 bases between the germline ends. The CDR3 spans 12 residues. Germline CDR1 and CDR2: MGHRA and YSYEKL. CDR3 sequence: CASTPNTGELFF. In DNA form, the CDR3 reads TGCGCCAGCACCCCTAACACCGGGGAGCTGTTTTTT.

J is TRBJ2-2 and V is TRBV2; possibly TRBD2 for D (6 bases). This CDR3 has 13 amino acids. Germline assignment: CDR1 SNHLY and CDR2 FYNNEI. Trimming left V 7 bases short and J 7 bases short, with 13 bases between. The CDR3 spells CASKQGGNGELFF. In nucleotides, the CDR3 is TGTGCCAGCAAGCAGGGAGGAAACGGGGAGCTGTTTTTT.

The chain carries TRBV6-5 and TRBJ2-3; D is possibly TRBD2 (6 bases). The CDR3 totals 14 residues. V was clipped by 8 bases and J by 0 bases, with 12 bases between them. CDR1 and CDR2 from the germline V gene are MNHEY and SVGAGI. CDR3 nucleotide sequence: TGTGCCAGCCGGGTTGGGACTAGCACAGATACGCAGTATTTT. Translating it yields CASRVGTSTDTQYF.

The rearrangement joins TRBV6-2 or TRBV6-3 to TRBJ2-7; TRBD2 matches at 7 bases. With V trimmed by 5 bases and J by 2 bases, 6 bases remained unmatched. CDR3 length equals 14 residues. Germline CDR1 reads MNHEY; CDR2 reads SVGEGT. In nucleotides, the CDR3 is TGTGCCAGCAGTCCCCGGGACTACCCCTACGAGCAGTACTTC. As protein: CASSPRDYPYEQYF.

The CDR3 DNA sequence: TGTGCCAGCAGCTTAGGTGTTTCTAGGGCCAACGTCCTGACTTTC. Its protein product is CASSLGVSRANVLTF. The chain carries TRBV13 and TRBJ2-6; D ambiguous. Germline CDR1 is PRHDT and CDR2 is FYEKMQ (reference sequence). The CDR3 length is 15 residues. Trimming stripped 0 bases from V and 5 bases from J, with 8 bases between. The full variable domain, completed using reference TRBV13 and TRBJ2-6, is AAGVIQSPRHLIKEKRETATLKCYPIPRHDTVYWYQQGPGQDPQFLISFYEKMQSDKGSIPDRFSAQQFSDYHSELNMSSLELGDSALYFCASSLGVSRANVLTFGAGSRLTVL.

This rearrangement joins TRBV12-1 to TRBJ2-7; the D segment call TRBD2 is taken from the table without a DNA check. TRBV12-1 is assigned pseudogene status. The CDR3 is made up of 15 amino acids. CDR3 DNA sequence: TGTGCCAGCAGCTTTTCACCCCAACCGGGAGCCGAGCAGTACTTC. Protein: CASSFSPQPGAEQYF.

This clone appeared once. The rearrangement links TRBV7-9 to TRBJ1-3, with D uncertain. The CDR3 has 14 amino acids. Trimming shortened V by 2 bases and J by 2 bases, and 7 bases separated the two germline ends. The V gene's germline CDR1 is SEHNR and CDR2 FQNEAQ (reference sequence). CDR3 nucleotide sequence: TGTGCCAGCAGCTTACGACAAGCTGGAAACACCATATATTTT. The encoded protein is CASSLRQAGNTIYF.

This rearrangement joins TRBV5-1 to TRBJ1-1, with 9 nucleotides matching TRBD1. V shed 3 bases, J shed 5 bases, and the junction held 5 bases outside the gene matches. CDR3 length: 14 amino acids. CDR1 is SGHRS and CDR2 is YFSETQ in the germline V gene. The DNA of the CDR3 is TGCGCCAGCAGCTCAGGACAGGGGAGGACTGAAGCTTTCTTT. This translates into CASSSGQGRTEAFF.

The V and J genes are TRBV4-1 and TRBJ2-3; no firm D call. Germline loops: CDR1 MGHRA, CDR2 YSYEKL. The CDR3 is made up of 15 amino acids. V dropped 1 base and J dropped 5 bases, with 13 bases sitting between them. In DNA, the CDR3 is TGCGCCAGCAGCCAAGGTGGCTCTCCCAGAGATACGCAGTATTTT. Translating gives CASSQGGSPRDTQYF.

CDR3 coding DNA: TGTGCCAGCAGCTTGGGTCTTGAGCAGTACTTC. Translating it yields CASSLGLEQYF. V gene TRBV5-4 combines with J gene TRBJ2-7; D remains ambiguous. The CDR3 length is 11 residues. V was pared by 0 bases and J by 7 bases, with 5 bases between. CDR1 SGHNT and CDR2 YYREEE come from the germline V gene (reference sequence).